The clone carrying this T cell receptor (beta chain) came up a few times. As yet, its antigen is unknown. This record belongs to a study of T-cell memory formation after mild COVID-19. On the study more broadly: Clusters were largely donor specific. Study results and limitations: Contracting CD4+ clones lay largely in CM and EM, with CD8+ ones residing in EMRA.

Constant-segment-primed 5'RACE gave TCR alpha and TCR beta cDNA libraries with sample barcodes and UMIs. Using its own MiXCR run on the 5' RACE reads, TCRdb lists one record per CDR3 protein. This table holds approximately 350,000 distinct CDR3 sequences, roughly 13% found once. The sample was PBMCs or a T cell subset sorted from them (not recorded which). The TCR originated in a man between 18 and 29 years old who had mild COVID-19 (a few samples of this study predate the infection). Cell type and time point are not known.

In DNA form, the CDR3 reads TGCAGTGCATCAACAGGGGGCTTTAATGAAAAACTGTTTTTT. Its protein product is CSASTGGFNEKLFF. J is TRBJ1-4 and V is TRBV20-1; TRBD1 agrees at 9 bases. The CDR3 runs 14 residues. V lost 6 bases, J lost 4 bases, and 6 bases stayed unmatched. In germline, CDR1 is DFQATT, CDR2 SNEGSKA (reference sequence).